A single sample gave rise to the 20 T cell receptor beta chains below, sequenced in a study of T cells in Graves' hyperthyroidism and ophthalmopathy. TCR beta CDR3 regions were amplified from RNA. The HTBI set primed first-round TCR CDR3 RT-PCR. TCRdb ran MiXCR on the multiplex PCR reads and lists one entry per CDR3 protein. The sample consists of hundreds of thousands of distinct CDR3 sequences, about 14% of them appearing once. The sequenced sample was blood. These receptor sequences come from a woman under 30 with Graves' hyperthyroidism.

This clonotype was counted many times. The chain has TRBV12-3 or TRBV12-4 and TRBJ1-5; D is uncertain. The length of the CDR3 is 14 residues. Trimming cost V 1 base and J 6 bases, with 10 bases left between them. DNA for the CDR3: TGTGCCAGCAGTTTAGGGAGCACGGCTCAGCCCCAGCATTTT. Translating it yields CASSLGSTAQPQHF.

This clonotype was seen many times. The chain employs TRBV30 and TRBJ2-4; 7 nucleotides agree with TRBD1. J was trimmed by 3 bases and V by 3 bases; bases with no gene match: 5. This CDR3 is built from 14 residues. The germline gives CDR1 GTSNPN, CDR2 SVGIG (reference sequence). The DNA of the CDR3 is TGTGCCTGGAGCCGCCACAGGGGCAAAAACATTCAGTACTTC. It yields the protein CAWSRHRGKNIQYF.

This clonotype has just a few counts. V gene TRBV20-1 combines with J gene TRBJ1-5; TRBD1 might be the D (6 bases). The CDR3 loop spans 15 amino acids. Trimming shortened V by 5 bases and J by 7 bases, and 21 bases separated the two germline ends. Germline CDR1 reads DFQATT; CDR2 reads SNEGSKA (reference sequence). The DNA of the CDR3 is TGCAGTGCTGTACCTCCCCAGGGGACGGGGCAGCCCCAGCATTTT. This encodes CSAVPPQGTGQPQHF.

Worth noting for this clonotype: A much larger clone differs by one base, so this may be a read error. The CDR3 loop reads CACSLGSGSEQYF. CDR3 nucleotides: TGTGCCTGCAGCTTAGGATCCGGGAGTGAGCAGTACTTC. This sequence joins TRBV7-8 and TRBJ2-7; the D gene is possibly TRBD2 (6 bases). The CDR3 spans 13 residues. Germline V gives CDR1 SGHVS, CDR2 FQNEAQ.

This clonotype was detected ten times or more. The chain couples TRBV20-1 to TRBJ2-5; TRBD2 might be the D (7 bases). Germline V gene data show CDR1 as DFQATT and CDR2 as SNEGSKA (reference sequence). The CDR3 consists of 14 residues. V was pared by 5 bases and J by 5 bases, with 18 bases between. The CDR3 region is CSAVPGGRGETQYF. The CDR3 bases are TGCAGTGCTGTCCCCGGGGGGCGCGGGGAGACCCAGTACTTC.

This clonotype was detected ten times or more. Here the CDR3 DNA reads TGTGCCAGCAGCTTGCTGACAGGGGCCTACGAGCAGTACTTC. It translates to CASSLLTGAYEQYF. This rearrangement joins TRBV7-9 to TRBJ2-7, with 8 bases fitting TRBD1. The CDR3 has 14 amino acids. Unmatched junction bases numbered 3, after V lost 3 bases and J lost 2 bases. The V gene's germline CDR1 is SEHNR and CDR2 FQNEAQ (reference sequence).

This clonotype came up many times. The chain is built from TRBV2 and TRBJ2-2, with TRBD1 matching over 8 bases. The V gene end was trimmed by 0 bases and the J gene end by 2 bases; junction bases not matched to a gene: 2. The germline V gene encodes CDR1 SNHLY and CDR2 FYNNEI. The CDR3 is made up of 16 amino acids. In DNA, the CDR3 is TGTGCCAGCAGTGAAGCGGGACAGGCTAACACCGGGGAGCTGTTTTTT. Translation gives CASSEAGQANTGELFF. Looking up the rest from reference TRBV2 and TRBJ2-2 gives the full variable domain: EPEVTQTPSHQVTQMGQEVILRCVPISNHLYFYWYRQILGQKVEFLVSFYNNEISEKSEIFDDQFSVERPDGSNFTLKIRSTKLEDSAMYFCASSEAGQANTGELFFGEGSRLTVL.

This chain connects TRBV29-1 to TRBJ2-3; D not resolved. CDR3 length equals 12 residues. Germline V gene sequence: CDR1 SQVTM, CDR2 ANQGSEA. V was cut by 6 bases and J by 2 bases, with 9 bases left in between. CDR3 protein: CSVQVDTDTQYF. The CDR3 DNA reads TGCAGCGTCCAGGTCGACACAGATACGCAGTATTTT.

The rearrangement joins TRBV28 to TRBJ2-2; D not resolved. The germline V gene has CDR1 MDHEN and CDR2 SYDVKM. V was pared by 3 bases and J by 2 bases, with 16 bases between. CDR3 size: 17 residues. CDR3 sequence: CASSFIGILDNTGELFF. Here the CDR3 DNA reads TGTGCCAGCAGTTTTATCGGCATCTTGGACAACACCGGGGAGCTGTTTTTT.

This clonotype was found a few times. J is TRBJ1-5 and V is TRBV12-3 or TRBV12-4; 10 nucleotides match TRBD1. The CDR3 runs 21 residues. V shed 3 bases, J shed 2 bases, and the junction held 19 bases outside the gene matches. The DNA of the CDR3 is TGTGCCAGCAGTTTCCTACCACCGGGACAGGGGAAGGGGTTTGGCAATCAGCCCCAGCATTTT. Its protein is CASSFLPPGQGKGFGNQPQHF.

This clonotype was seen a handful of times. The chain employs TRBV4-1 and TRBJ2-3, with 10 nucleotides matching TRBD2. The CDR3 contains 17 residues. V lost 5 bases, J lost 4 bases, and 12 bases stayed unmatched. CDR1 is MGHRA, CDR2 YSYEKL, per germline. The CDR3 region is CASSLSPLAGVSDTQYF. The CDR3 DNA reads TGCGCCAGCAGCTTAAGTCCCCTAGCGGGAGTTTCAGATACGCAGTATTTT.

At least ten counts were recorded for this clonotype. The gene calls are TRBV10-3 and TRBJ1-1, with 8 bases identical to TRBD1. The CDR3 has 14 residues. Trimming cost V 7 bases and J 4 bases; bases outside gene matches: 8. Germline V gene sequence: CDR1 ENHRY, CDR2 SYGVKD. CDR3 bases: TGTGCCATCACCCCTGACAGGGGCGCCACTGAAGCTTTCTTT. This sequence encodes CAITPDRGATEAFF.

This clonotype was seen many times. This rearrangement joins TRBV18 to TRBJ1-4; perhaps TRBD1 as D (5 bases). V was clipped by 2 bases and J by 3 bases, with 10 bases between them. Looked up from germline, CDR1 is KGHSH and CDR2 is LQKENI. This CDR3 contains 15 residues. CDR3 in amino acids: CASSPRGRANEKLFF. The CDR3, as DNA: TGTGCCAGCTCACCAAGGGGCCGGGCTAATGAAAAACTGTTTTTT.

The chain recombines TRBV18 with TRBJ1-2; D is undetermined. V was shortened by 8 bases and J by 0 bases, with 10 bases between the two germline ends. Germline V CDR1 and CDR2: KGHSH, LQKENI. CDR3 length: 13 amino acids. The CDR3 sequence is CASSLRPNYGYTF. The CDR3 nucleotides read TGTGCCAGCAGCCTTCGGCCTAACTATGGCTACACCTTC.

The table lists this clonotype with many counts. The chain uses TRBV13 and TRBJ2-7; 11 bases line up with TRBD1. CDR1 and CDR2 (germline): PRHDT, FYEKMQ (reference sequence). The junction had 6 bases not matched to a gene; V was cut back by 3 bases and J by 5 bases. CDR3 length: 15 amino acids. DNA for the CDR3: TGTGCCAGCAGCTTTTCCGGACAGGGGGCCGACGAGCAGTACTTC. This translates into CASSFSGQGADEQYF.

This clonotype was detected many times. The chain joins TRBV20-1 to TRBJ2-7, with 7 bases lining up with TRBD2. The junction had 9 bases not matched to a gene; V was cut back by 4 bases and J by 3 bases. CDR3 length equals 14 residues. The germline V gene has CDR1 DFQATT and CDR2 SNEGSKA (reference sequence). CDR3 sequence (DNA): TGCAGTGCTACCGACTATAGCGGGCACTACGAGCAGTACTTC. Its translation: CSATDYSGHYEQYF.

This clonotype was observed a handful of times. This rearrangement joins TRBV10-2 to TRBJ2-7, with 8 bases lining up with TRBD2. Germline lookup yields CDR1 WSHSY and CDR2 SAAADI. This CDR3 spans 14 amino acids. The V segment lost 10 bases and the J segment 3 bases; nucleotides outside the gene matches: 11. The chain's CDR3 is CATAVASGYYEQYF. CDR3 coding DNA: TGCGCCACCGCCGTAGCTAGCGGGTACTACGAGCAGTACTTC.

This clonotype was picked up many times. V gene TRBV6-2 or TRBV6-3 combines with J gene TRBJ2-1, with TRBD2 matching over 9 bases. From germline, CDR1 is MNHEY and CDR2 SVGEGT. The CDR3 extends over 20 amino acids. Trimming removed 0 bases from V and 6 bases from J; junction bases left unmatched: 18. CDR3 DNA sequence: TGTGCCAGCAGTTACTCGAGTCCTAGCGGGGTGCTGGGGGCCTCCAATGAGCAGTTCTTC. It translates to CASSYSSPSGVLGASNEQFF.

Note on this clonotype: This may stem from a read error, because a much larger clone lies one nucleotide away. This rearrangement joins TRBV6-1 to TRBJ2-4, with D uncertain. The CDR3 is 18 amino acids. CDR1 is MNHNS, CDR2 SASEGT, per germline. The CDR3 is CASRHYGMRKKLENILYF. The CDR3 DNA is TGTGCCAGCAGACATTATGGGATGCGAAAAAAGTTGGAAAACATTCTGTACTTC.

Concerning this clonotype itself: With a much larger clone just one base away, this may be a read error. This chain's CDR3 is CASSLRQGLGQYF. CDR3 DNA sequence: TGTGCCAGCAGCTTACGACAGGGACTTGGGCAGTACTTC. The gene calls are TRBV11-3 and TRBJ2-7; possible D gene TRBD1, 7 bases. The CDR3 has 13 amino acids. Germline values: CDR1 SGHNT, CDR2 YENEEA. Trimming removed 2 bases at V and 9 bases at J, with 14 bases between.